This T cell receptor (beta chain) was sequenced during a study of cytomegalovirus exposure and HLA in healthy donors. The germline V gene encodes CDR1 SGHTA and CDR2 FQGNSA. The CDR3 is made up of 14 amino acids. Trimming cost V 8 bases and J 4 bases, with 15 bases left between them. The study, taken as a whole, reports: Later on, an analysis found that several of the most significant clusters appeared to be linked to common viral pathogens, which included parvovirus B19. TCR beta sequences reportedly predicted most subjects' HLA-A and HLA-B alleles accurately. Altogether, some 160 TCR beta chains were recorded as cytomegalovirus-associated.

A remark on this clone: Its specificity is unknown.

Regarding donors, all were healthy bone marrow donors. Amplification used 60 Vbeta primers and 13 Jbeta primers. Assay used: immunoSEQ multiplex PCR; TCRdb lists only in-frame clones, some missing. The profile covers fewer than 250,000 clones, with 65% to 85% appearing a single time and approximately 2% taken by the ten largest. The source of this sequence is a man between 18 and 35 years old in good health and CMV-seronegative. V is TRBV7-2 and J is TRBJ2-1; TRBD1 might be the D (6 bases). Sequenced: PBMCs. The CDR3 region is CASSGQGLYNEQFF. The CDR3 DNA reads TGTGCCAGCTCTGGGCAGGGGTTGTACAATGAGCAGTTCTTC.